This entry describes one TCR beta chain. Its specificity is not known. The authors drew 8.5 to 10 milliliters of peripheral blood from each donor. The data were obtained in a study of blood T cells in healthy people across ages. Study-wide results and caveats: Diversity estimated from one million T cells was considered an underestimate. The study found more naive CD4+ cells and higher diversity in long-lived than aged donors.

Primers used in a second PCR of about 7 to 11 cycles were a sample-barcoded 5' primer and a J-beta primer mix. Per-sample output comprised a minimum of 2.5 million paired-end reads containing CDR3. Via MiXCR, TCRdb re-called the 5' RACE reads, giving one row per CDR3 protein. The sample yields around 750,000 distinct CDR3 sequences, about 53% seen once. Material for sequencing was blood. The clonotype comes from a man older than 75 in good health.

The CDR3 nucleotides read TGTGCCAGCAGCTACGGACCCACTGAAGCTTTCTTT. Its translation: CASSYGPTEAFF. The rearrangement links TRBV9 to TRBJ1-1; D is uncertain. The CDR3 spans 12 residues. Between the trimmed V and J ends, which lost 4 bases and 4 bases, there was a span of 8 bases. CDR1 is SGDLS and CDR2 is YYNGEE in the germline V gene.